The entry that follows covers one T cell receptor beta chain sequence. This entry comes from a study of blood T cell repertoires in COVID-19. Study summary: Acute-phase and convalescent COVID-19 samples originated in the United States, Italy and Spain. From T cells, B-cell-depleted T cells, or PBMCs came the material, which was cDNA or gDNA.

Original data processing: Amplification from reference gene primers served as the basis for estimated nucleated cell counts. The repertoire was sequenced with immunoSEQ multiplex PCR; TCRdb's copy has only in-frame clones and lacks some. V and J calls and clone size are copied from that table; D and trimming were computed from the DNA. The sample has about 260,000 clones, around 90% seen once. The sample consisted of peripheral blood. The sequence came from a middle-aged woman with acute or convalescent COVID-19.

In nucleotides, the CDR3 is TGTGCCAGCAGTTTATCGGTGTCGAGAGCTAACTATGGCTACACCTTC. Translation gives CASSLSVSRANYGYTF. The chain employs TRBV27 and TRBJ1-2; D is unresolved. Trimming took off 0 bases at V and 0 bases at J, with 11 bases between the two ends. This CDR3 spans 16 amino acids. CDR1 and CDR2 from the germline V gene are MNHEY and SMNVEV (reference sequence).